The sequence of this TCR beta chain was determined in a study of PD-1 blockade in classical Hodgkin lymphoma. Unmatched junction bases numbered 3, after V lost 0 bases and J lost 1 base. Germline V gene lookup returns CDR1 GTSNPN and CDR2 SVGIG (reference sequence). The CDR3 length is 16 residues. This sample's time point: newly diagnosed, previously untreated cHL patient sample. Profiled with immunoSEQ multiplex PCR; TCRdb holds only in-frame clones, not every one. This table has tens of thousands of clones, roughly 93% appearing once. This receptor was taken from a human donor with classical Hodgkin lymphoma. Material: peripheral blood mononuclear cells (PBMCs). The rearrangement uses TRBV30 and TRBJ1-5; TRBD1 aligns across 10 bases. The CDR3 region is CAWSVRTGGSNQPQHF. In DNA form, the CDR3 reads TGTGCCTGGAGTGTACGGACAGGGGGAAGCAATCAGCCCCAGCATTTT.